This T cell receptor beta chain was documented in a study of Ad26.COV2.S vaccination and SARS-CoV-2 variants. Regarding the study as a whole: Whether participants received vaccine or placebo, their non-spike TCR breadth was similar.

Produced via immunoSEQ multiplex PCR; TCRdb's table is partial and in-frame only. The sample holds about 350,000 clones; 92% are singletons and the top ten take roughly 3.9%. Details on this clone: The target antigen is unknown.

V lost 4 bases, J lost 3 bases, and 13 bases lay in between. Germline CDR1 and CDR2: SGHTS and YDEGEE. The CDR3 runs 15 residues. This sequence was found in a human donor who had recovered from COVID-19. The rearrangement uses TRBV5-8 and TRBJ1-4, with D tentatively TRBD1 (5 bases). The material was peripheral blood, obtained after recovery from COVID-19. The CDR3 DNA reads as TGTGCCAGCAGCCCGGGTACAGGTTCTAATGAAAAACTGTTTTTT. Translated: CASSPGTGSNEKLFF.